A selection of T cell receptor beta chains follows, all from one sample in a study of blood T cell repertoires in COVID-19. TCRdb keeps only in-frame clones here, not all; method: immunoSEQ multiplex PCR. The repertoire holds approximately 150,000 clones, with about 85% as singletons. Sequenced material: PBMCs or T cells enriched from blood (not recorded which). These TCRs come from a woman aged 45-60 years who had recovered from COVID-19. Each CDR3 is given with its conserved first and last residue. Fields, in order: clone size, V gene, J gene, D gene, CDR3 protein, CDR3 DNA. D genes are given only for firm matches. Size values are once, few and many counts, or a class for expanded clones, and some rows have none.

clone size: -; V gene: TRBV10-3; J gene: TRBJ2-7; D gene: -; CDR3 protein: CAINSPGVYEQYF; CDR3 DNA: TGTGCCATCAATTCCCCGGGGGTATACGAGCAGTACTTC
clone size: -; V gene: TRBV2; J gene: TRBJ2-2; D gene: TRBD2; CDR3 protein: CASSRTSGHTGELFF; CDR3 DNA: TGTGCCAGCAGTAGGACTAGCGGGCACACCGGGGAGCTGTTTTTT
clone size: -; V gene: TRBV19; J gene: TRBJ1-5; D gene: TRBD1; CDR3 protein: CASSIPSTRGIHF; CDR3 DNA: TGTGCCAGTAGTATTCCGTCAACCAGGGGGATACATTTT
clone size: few; V gene: TRBV7-9; J gene: TRBJ1-2; D gene: TRBD1; CDR3 protein: CASSLWGQGGEGYTF; CDR3 DNA: TGTGCCAGCAGCCTCTGGGGACAGGGCGGGGAAGGCTACACCTTC
clone size: -; V gene: TRBV28; J gene: TRBJ2-5; D gene: TRBD1; CDR3 protein: CASSLPTGTGGETQYF; CDR3 DNA: TGTGCCAGCAGTCTACCAACCGGGACAGGGGGAGAGACCCAGTACTTC
clone size: -; V gene: TRBV6-5; J gene: TRBJ1-2; D gene: TRBD1; CDR3 protein: CASSYLDRTGAGYTF; CDR3 DNA: TGTGCCAGCAGTTACCTAGACCGGACAGGGGCTGGCTACACCTTC
clone size: few; V gene: TRBV4-1; J gene: TRBJ1-5; D gene: TRBD1; CDR3 protein: CASSQGSGTGAQPQHF; CDR3 DNA: TGCGCCAGCAGCCAAGGGAGTGGGACAGGGGCTCAGCCCCAGCATTTT
clone size: -; V gene: TRBV19; J gene: TRBJ2-2; D gene: TRBD1; CDR3 protein: CASRADRGRGELFF; CDR3 DNA: TGTGCCAGTAGAGCCGACAGGGGTCGCGGGGAGCTGTTTTTT
clone size: -; V gene: TRBV2; J gene: TRBJ1-1; D gene: TRBD1; CDR3 protein: CASSEQGATEAFF; CDR3 DNA: TGTGCCAGCAGTGAACAGGGGGCCACTGAAGCTTTCTTT
clone size: -; V gene: TRBV10-3; J gene: TRBJ1-1; D gene: -; CDR3 protein: CAISEISTEAFF; CDR3 DNA: TGTGCCATCAGTGAGATCTCCACTGAAGCTTTCTTT
clone size: -; V gene: TRBV4-3; J gene: TRBJ2-7; D gene: TRBD1; CDR3 protein: CASSQAQGKYEQYF; CDR3 DNA: TGCGCCAGCAGCCAAGCACAGGGGAAGTACGAGCAGTACTTC
clone size: -; V gene: TRBV19; J gene: TRBJ1-1; D gene: TRBD1; CDR3 protein: CASIGSTGSSTFF; CDR3 DNA: TGTGCCAGTATAGGCTCGACAGGGTCGTCGACTTTCTTT
clone size: -; V gene: TRBV27; J gene: TRBJ1-1; D gene: -; CDR3 protein: CASSLWGGAEAFF; CDR3 DNA: TGTGCCAGCAGTTTATGGGGGGGCGCCGAAGCTTTCTTT
clone size: -; V gene: TRBV7-9; J gene: TRBJ1-2; D gene: -; CDR3 protein: CASSSLSDRPYGYTF; CDR3 DNA: TGTGCCAGCAGCTCTCTTTCAGACAGGCCATATGGCTACACCTTC
clone size: once; V gene: TRBV3-1/TRBV3-2; J gene: TRBJ2-2; D gene: -; CDR3 protein: CASGTPMGGTGELFF; CDR3 DNA: TGTGCCAGCGGTACCCCCATGGGGGGCACCGGGGAGCTGTTTTTT
clone size: -; V gene: TRBV19; J gene: TRBJ1-2; D gene: -; CDR3 protein: CASSAQITSYGYTF; CDR3 DNA: TGTGCCAGTAGTGCCCAGATCACCTCCTATGGCTACACCTTC
clone size: -; V gene: TRBV6-2/TRBV6-3; J gene: TRBJ1-5; D gene: TRBD1; CDR3 protein: CASSYSPYGQGGVNQPQHF; CDR3 DNA: TGTGCCAGCAGTTACTCCCCCTACGGACAGGGGGGTGTGAATCAGCCCCAGCATTTT
clone size: -; V gene: TRBV9; J gene: TRBJ2-1; D gene: TRBD2; CDR3 protein: CASSVSSGIDNEQFF; CDR3 DNA: TGTGCCAGCAGCGTTTCTAGCGGGATTGACAATGAGCAGTTCTTC
clone size: -; V gene: TRBV7-2; J gene: TRBJ2-1; D gene: TRBD2; CDR3 protein: CASSLQGGTSGYNEQFF; CDR3 DNA: TGTGCCAGCAGCCTACAGGGGGGGACTAGCGGCTACAATGAGCAGTTCTTC
clone size: -; V gene: TRBV7-2; J gene: TRBJ2-6; D gene: -; CDR3 protein: CASSRETGPSGANVLTF; CDR3 DNA: TGTGCCAGCAGTCGAGAGACAGGCCCCTCTGGGGCCAACGTCCTGACTTTC
clone size: -; V gene: TRBV7-8; J gene: TRBJ1-2; D gene: -; CDR3 protein: CASSSRGSTLHGYTF; CDR3 DNA: TGTGCCAGCAGCTCTAGGGGGTCCACCCTGCATGGCTACACCTTC
clone size: once; V gene: TRBV5-4; J gene: TRBJ2-7; D gene: TRBD1; CDR3 protein: CASSPEGQARTYEQYF; CDR3 DNA: TGTGCCAGCAGCCCGGAGGGACAGGCGAGAACCTACGAGCAGTACTTC
clone size: -; V gene: TRBV5-4; J gene: TRBJ2-1; D gene: TRBD2; CDR3 protein: CASSLLADSYNEQFF; CDR3 DNA: TGTGCCAGCAGCTTACTAGCGGACTCCTACAATGAGCAGTTCTTC
clone size: -; V gene: TRBV10-3; J gene: TRBJ1-3; D gene: -; CDR3 protein: CAIGAGILSGNTIYF; CDR3 DNA: TGTGCCATCGGCGCAGGCATCCTATCTGGAAACACCATATATTTT